The sequence of this T cell receptor (beta chain) was determined in a study of control samples from healthy donors and cancer patients. In germline, CDR1 is KGHSH, CDR2 LQKENI. The V and J ends lost 0 bases and 2 bases, in that order; junction bases with no gene match: 2. The CDR3 totals 16 residues. Sequencing used immunoSEQ multiplex PCR; TCRdb keeps in-frame clones, though not all of them. The table lists around 170,000 clones, roughly 92% of them singletons. This receptor was obtained from a man younger than 45 in good health. The chain combines TRBV18 with TRBJ1-3, with 9 bases lining up with TRBD1. The sample consisted of blood. The CDR3 is CASSPPYRGPGNTIYF. CDR3 nucleotides: TGTGCCAGCTCACCACCTTACAGGGGGCCTGGAAACACCATATATTTT.